The 26 T cell receptor beta chains reported below all come from one sample, sequenced in a study of T cells after yellow fever vaccination. From the 5' RACE reads, TCRdb called clonotypes with MiXCR, one entry per CDR3 protein. The sample carries roughly 65,000 distinct CDR3 sequences, approximately 5% recorded once. The specimen was CD4+ T cells sorted from PBMCs, collected more than 14 days after the first yellow fever vaccination. The receptors were sampled from a man aged 18 to 30 who received the YFV17D yellow fever vaccine.

This clonotype was counted ten times or more. V usage is TRBV5-1 and J usage is TRBJ2-5; D may be TRBD2 (5 bases). CDR1 is SGHRS, CDR2 YFSETQ, per germline. The CDR3 contains 13 residues. V was trimmed by 3 bases and J by 5 bases, leaving 11 bases between them. The CDR3 DNA reads TGCGCCAGCAGCTGGGAGATGAGGGAGACCCAGTACTTC. Protein: CASSWEMRETQYF.

This clonotype was picked up many times. The chain carries TRBV7-2 and TRBJ1-2, with 10 bases lining up with TRBD1. In germline, CDR1 is SGHTA, CDR2 FQGNSA. The CDR3 contains 15 residues. With 4 bases clipped from V and 2 bases from J, the junction kept 4 bases outside the gene matches. CDR3 sequence: CASSSDRGRNYGYTF. The CDR3, as DNA: TGTGCCAGCAGCTCCGACAGGGGGCGAAACTATGGCTACACCTTC.

This clonotype was observed many times. This chain uses TRBV6-1 with TRBJ2-5; D gene uncertain. The germline V gene has CDR1 MNHNS and CDR2 SASEGT. This CDR3 is 15 amino acids long. With 5 bases removed from V and 5 bases from J, the gap between germline ends came to 18 bases. CDR3: CASSPTHGRTETQYF. The CDR3 nucleotides read TGTGCCAGCAGTCCAACCCATGGCCGTACGGAGACCCAGTACTTC.

This clonotype was counted at least ten times. V and J are TRBV18 and TRBJ2-5; no definite D call. CDR1 is KGHSH and CDR2 is LQKENI in the germline V gene. The CDR3 totals 12 residues. Trimming removed 0 bases at V and 5 bases at J, with 4 bases between. The chain's CDR3 is CASSPPEETQYF. In DNA form, the CDR3 reads TGTGCCAGCTCACCACCGGAGGAGACCCAGTACTTC.

This clonotype came up many times. This chain links TRBV5-1 with TRBJ2-1; 8 positions match TRBD1. The ends lost 3 bases at V and 0 bases at J; junction bases unmatched: 8. CDR3 length: 17 residues. Germline V lookup: CDR1 SGHRS, CDR2 YFSETQ. The CDR3 reads CASSSTGGFSSYNEQFF. The CDR3 nucleotides are TGCGCCAGCAGCTCAACAGGGGGTTTTAGCTCCTACAATGAGCAGTTCTTC.

This clonotype has a count of ten or more. The rearrangement joins TRBV12-3 or TRBV12-4 to TRBJ1-4; D is unclear. The ends were cut back, 0 bases at V and 10 bases at J, with 9 bases in the middle. The CDR3 runs to 13 residues. CDR3 sequence reads: CASSLAGLGKLFF. The CDR3 DNA follows: TGTGCCAGCAGTTTAGCAGGGCTCGGAAAACTGTTTTTT.

This clonotype was observed many times. The chain has TRBV5-4 and TRBJ2-2, with 8 nucleotides matching TRBD2. The J segment lost 5 bases and the V segment lost 4 bases, leaving 7 bases of the junction unmatched. CDR1 and CDR2 (germline): SGHNT, YYREEE (reference sequence). The CDR3 consists of 15 residues. CDR3 DNA sequence: TGTGCCAGCAGCCCGAGGACTAGCCTAACCGGGGAGCTGTTTTTT. This codes for CASSPRTSLTGELFF.

The sample holds many counts of this clonotype. The CDR3 loop reads CASSHSSGANVLTF. For the CDR3, the DNA is TGTGCCAGCAGCCACTCCTCTGGGGCCAACGTCCTGACTTTC. The chain has TRBV3-1 and TRBJ2-6; D is uncertain. The CDR3 covers 14 residues. The germline V gene encodes CDR1 LGHDT and CDR2 YNNKEL (reference sequence). The ends were cut back, 3 bases at V and 0 bases at J, with 3 bases in the middle.

A word on this clonotype: A read error may be the cause here, since a much bigger clone is one base away. The J gene is TRBJ2-3, the V gene TRBV24-1; D perhaps matches TRBD2 (5 bases). Trimming left V 5 bases short and J 2 bases short, with 7 bases between. The CDR3 totals 13 residues. Germline V lookup: CDR1 KGHDR, CDR2 SFDVKD. In nucleotides, the CDR3 is TGTGCCACCAGTGTCGGGAACACAGATACGCAGTATTTT. This encodes CATSVGNTDTQYF.

The table lists this clonotype with many counts. The junction differs from germline at one of its ends, possibly a read error. The J gene is TRBJ2-4, the V gene TRBV20-1; 7 positions agree with TRBD2. Germline lookup yields CDR1 DFQATT and CDR2 SNEGSKA (reference sequence). CDR3 length: 14 residues. CDR3 in DNA: TGCAGTGCTAGAGCCGGACTAGTGGGGGGTACGGAGTTCTTC. This encodes CSARAGLVGGTEFF.

This clonotype has a count of ten or more. The chain employs TRBV20-1 and TRBJ1-5; a possible D gene is TRBD1 (5 bases). The CDR3 totals 14 residues. The germline V and J ends were trimmed by 0 bases and 5 bases, with 11 bases remaining between them. The germline V gene has CDR1 DFQATT and CDR2 SNEGSKA (reference sequence). CDR3 residues: CSARDRDSHQPQHF. CDR3 nucleotide sequence: TGCAGTGCTAGAGACAGGGACTCCCATCAGCCCCAGCATTTT.

Worth noting for this clonotype: This could be a read error, since a much larger clone is one nucleotide away. This chain joins TRBV20-1 and TRBJ2-5; 7 nucleotides align to TRBD2. V dropped 6 bases and J dropped 2; count of bases not matched to a gene: 6. The germline CDR1 and CDR2 sequences are DFQATT and SNEGSKA (reference sequence). The CDR3 length is 13 residues. The CDR3 reads CSAATSEQETQYF. In DNA form, the CDR3 reads TGCAGTGCCGCCACTAGCGAGCAAGAGACCCAGTACTTC.

This sequence joins TRBV6-5 and TRBJ2-1; 7 bases fit TRBD1. Trimming at V came to 5 bases and at J to 4 bases, leaving 11 bases not matched to a gene. The CDR3 runs 16 residues. Germline CDR1 is MNHEY and CDR2 is SVGAGI. The DNA of the CDR3 is TGTGCCAGCAGTCCATGGACAGGACGGAGTTACAATGAGCAGTTCTTC. Translated: CASSPWTGRSYNEQFF.

In this sample, this clonotype turned up many times. The V call is TRBV7-3, the J call TRBJ2-5; 8 nucleotides line up with TRBD2. Germline CDR1 reads SGHTA; CDR2 reads FQGTGA. V lost 0 bases and J lost 4; bases outside the gene matches: 4. CDR3 length: 15 amino acids. The CDR3 DNA sequence: TGTGCCAGCAGCTTAACCGGGGGGGCAGGAGAGACCCAGTACTTC. This gives the protein CASSLTGGAGETQYF. Drawing the rest from reference TRBV7-3 and TRBJ2-5, the complete variable domain is GAGVSQTPSNKVTEKGKYVELRCDPISGHTALYWYRQSLGQGPEFLIYFQGTGAADDSGLPNDRFFAVRPEGSVSTLKIQRTERGDSAVYLCASSLTGGAGETQYFGPGTRLLVL.

This clonotype was counted a few times. The CDR3 nucleotides are TGTGCCAGCAGCTTAAGTGAGCAGTTCTTC. Translated, it gives CASSLSEQFF. The rearrangement joins TRBV7-3 to TRBJ2-1; D not certain. V lost 1 base and J 9 bases, leaving 1 base between the germline ends. This CDR3 spans 10 amino acids. Germline loops: CDR1 SGHTA, CDR2 FQGTGA.

This clonotype was seen repeatedly, ten times or more. The chain uses TRBV19 and TRBJ2-1; perhaps TRBD2 as D (5 bases). The CDR3 is 17 residues long. Deletions cut 1 base from V and 8 bases from J, with 21 bases between. CDR1 and CDR2 from the germline V gene are LNHDA and SQIVND (reference sequence). Written as DNA, the CDR3 is TGTGCCAGTAGTATAGGAGCCAAGCTGACGGGGATATATGAGCAGTTCTTC. It yields the protein CASSIGAKLTGIYEQFF.

This clonotype was detected a few times. The rearrangement links TRBV3-1 to TRBJ2-6; D may correspond to TRBD1 or TRBD2 (5 bases each). There are 15 residues in the CDR3. Per germline, CDR1 LGHDT and CDR2 YNNKEL (reference sequence). The V and J ends lost 6 bases and 4 bases respectively, with 13 bases between them. The CDR3 sequence: CASSLGGDGANVLTF. CDR3 nucleotides: TGTGCCAGCAGTCTTGGGGGTGACGGGGCCAACGTCCTGACTTTC.

Remarks on this clonotype: A read error is possible here, since a much larger clone lies one base away. V usage is TRBV5-1 and J usage is TRBJ2-3, with D unresolved. The CDR3 spans 14 residues. Germline CDR1 reads SGHRS; CDR2 reads YFSETQ. In DNA form, the CDR3 reads TGCGCCAGCAGCTTGGGTAGGGTTGTAGATATGCAGTATTTT. This translates into CASSLGRVVDMQYF.

This clonotype has at least ten counts. The rearrangement joins TRBV19 to TRBJ2-1; TRBD2 matches at 7 bases. Germline CDR1 is LNHDA and CDR2 is SQIVND (reference sequence). The junction had 3 bases not matched to a gene; V was cut back by 0 bases and J by 1 base. The CDR3 is 16 residues long. The CDR3 loop is CASSIDRSGSYNEQFF. Written as DNA, the CDR3 is TGTGCCAGTAGTATAGATCGTAGCGGGTCCTACAATGAGCAGTTCTTC.

This clonotype was seen at least ten times. The chain couples TRBV7-3 to TRBJ1-2; a possible D gene is TRBD1 (6 bases). The length of the CDR3 is 16 residues. V lost 4 bases and J 7 bases, leaving 22 bases between the germline ends. Germline CDR1 reads SGHTA; CDR2 reads FQGTGA. Written as DNA, the CDR3 is TGTGCCAGCAGCTCTTCCTTGACAGGCTCGGATGGTGGCTACACCTTC. Its translation: CASSSSLTGSDGGYTF.

Ten or more counts support this clonotype. The genes are TRBV29-1 and TRBJ2-1; 8 positions agree with TRBD1. The CDR3 is made up of 13 amino acids. Germline CDR1 and CDR2: SQVTM and ANQGSEA. The junction had 5 bases not matched to a gene; V was cut back by 3 bases and J by 7 bases. CDR3 in amino acids: CSVDQGARNEQFF. As DNA, the CDR3 is TGCAGCGTTGACCAGGGGGCGAGGAATGAGCAGTTCTTC.

This clonotype was seen once. A much larger clone lies a single base off, so this may be a read error. The V and J genes are TRBV18 and TRBJ1-1; a weak D match, TRBD1 (5 bases). This CDR3 region has 14 residues. With 4 bases removed from V and 5 bases from J, the gap between germline ends came to 14 bases. CDR1 and CDR2 (germline): KGHSH, LQKENI. This CDR3 reads CASSREGRETEAFF. The CDR3 DNA is TGTGCCAGCTCACGAGAGGGACGGGAGACTGAAGCTTTCTTT. Looking up the rest from reference TRBV18 and TRBJ1-1 gives the full variable domain: NAGVMQNPRHLVRRRGQEARLRCSPMKGHSHVYWYRQLPEEGLKFMVYLQKENIIDESGMPKERFSAEFPKEGPSILRIQQVVRGDSAAYFCASSREGRETEAFFGQGTRLTVV.

This clonotype showed up many times. The rearrangement links TRBV7-2 to TRBJ2-5; D is perhaps TRBD2 (6 bases). The germline CDR1 and CDR2 sequences are SGHTA and FQGNSA. With 5 bases removed from V and 5 bases from J, the gap between germline ends came to 15 bases. The CDR3 loop spans 14 amino acids. The CDR3 nucleotides are TGTGCCAGCAGCCTTAGCGGACCTGGGGAGACCCAGTACTTC. As protein: CASSLSGPGETQYF.

There are many counts of this clonotype. J is TRBJ2-7 and V is TRBV6-1; possible D gene TRBD2, 5 bases. Trimming pared 5 bases from V and 3 bases from J, leaving 11 bases between. Germline assignment: CDR1 MNHNS and CDR2 SASEGT. This CDR3 spans 13 amino acids. CDR3 in amino acids: CASSRTSGYEQYF. In DNA, the CDR3 is TGTGCCAGCAGTCGGACTTCCGGCTACGAGCAGTACTTC.

This clonotype was recorded many times. The rearrangement links TRBV20-1 to TRBJ1-2; the match to TRBD1 covers 7 bases. Germline V gives CDR1 DFQATT, CDR2 SNEGSKA (reference sequence). The CDR3 consists of 12 residues. The V gene end was trimmed by 5 bases and the J gene end by 3 bases; junction bases not matched to a gene: 3. The CDR3 DNA reads TGCAGTGCTCGGGACAGATACTATGGCTACACCTTC. Translation: CSARDRYYGYTF.

This clonotype came up many times. V is TRBV12-3 or TRBV12-4 and J is TRBJ1-5; no definite D call. The ends were cut back, 6 bases at V and 0 bases at J, with 6 bases in the middle. The CDR3 covers 13 residues. CDR3 coding DNA: TGTGCCAGCAGCTACAGTAGCAATCAGCCCCAGCATTTT. Amino acid sequence: CASSYSSNQPQHF.